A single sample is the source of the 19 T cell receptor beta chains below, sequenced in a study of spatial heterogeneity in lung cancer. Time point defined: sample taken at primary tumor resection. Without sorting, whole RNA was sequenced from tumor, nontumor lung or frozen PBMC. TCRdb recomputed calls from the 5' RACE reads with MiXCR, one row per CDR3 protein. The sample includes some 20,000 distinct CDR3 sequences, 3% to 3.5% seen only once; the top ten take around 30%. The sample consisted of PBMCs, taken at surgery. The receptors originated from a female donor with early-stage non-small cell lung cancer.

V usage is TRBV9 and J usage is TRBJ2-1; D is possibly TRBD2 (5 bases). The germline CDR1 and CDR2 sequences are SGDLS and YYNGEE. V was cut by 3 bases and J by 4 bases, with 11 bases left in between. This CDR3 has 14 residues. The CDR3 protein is CASSADLAYNEQFF. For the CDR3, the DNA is TGTGCCAGCAGCGCGGACTTGGCTTACAATGAGCAGTTCTTC.

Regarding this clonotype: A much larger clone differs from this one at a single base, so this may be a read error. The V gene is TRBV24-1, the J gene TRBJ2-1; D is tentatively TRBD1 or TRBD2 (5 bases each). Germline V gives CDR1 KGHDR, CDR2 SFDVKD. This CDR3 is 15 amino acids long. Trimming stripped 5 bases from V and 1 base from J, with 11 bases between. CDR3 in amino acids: CATSGGRRSYNEQFF. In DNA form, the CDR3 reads TGTGCCACCAGTGGGGGCAGGAGGTCCTACAATGAGCAGTTCTTC.

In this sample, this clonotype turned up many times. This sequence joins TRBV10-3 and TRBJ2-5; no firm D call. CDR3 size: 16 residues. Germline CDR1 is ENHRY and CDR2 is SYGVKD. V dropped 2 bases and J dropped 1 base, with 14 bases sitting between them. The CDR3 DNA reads TGTGCCATCAGTGAGCGCCTGGTTCTGGGCCAAGAGACCCAGTACTTC. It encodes CAISERLVLGQETQYF.

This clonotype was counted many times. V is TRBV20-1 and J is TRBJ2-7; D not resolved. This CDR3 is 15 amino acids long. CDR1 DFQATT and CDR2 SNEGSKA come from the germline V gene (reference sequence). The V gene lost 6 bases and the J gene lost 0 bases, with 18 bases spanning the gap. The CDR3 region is CSADPLDPGSYEQYF. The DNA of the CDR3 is TGCAGTGCCGACCCCTTGGACCCAGGCTCCTACGAGCAGTACTTC.

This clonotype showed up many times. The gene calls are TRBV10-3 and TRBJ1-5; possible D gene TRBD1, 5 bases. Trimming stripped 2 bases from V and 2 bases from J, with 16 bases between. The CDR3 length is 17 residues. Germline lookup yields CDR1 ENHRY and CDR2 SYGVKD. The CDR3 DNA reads TGTGCCATCAGTGAGGGGAATTTCAGGGACGGCAATCAGCCCCAGCATTTT. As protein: CAISEGNFRDGNQPQHF.

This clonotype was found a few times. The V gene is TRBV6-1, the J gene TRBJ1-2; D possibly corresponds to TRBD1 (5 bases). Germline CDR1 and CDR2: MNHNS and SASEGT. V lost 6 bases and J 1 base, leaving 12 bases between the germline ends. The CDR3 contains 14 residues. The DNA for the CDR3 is TGTGCCAGCAGGCCGCCCGGGGGTAACTATGGCTACACCTTC. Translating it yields CASRPPGGNYGYTF.

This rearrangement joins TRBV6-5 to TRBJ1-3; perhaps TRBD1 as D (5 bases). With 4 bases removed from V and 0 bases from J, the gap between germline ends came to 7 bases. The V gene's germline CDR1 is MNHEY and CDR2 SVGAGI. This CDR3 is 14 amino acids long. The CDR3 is CASSWGTSGNTIYF. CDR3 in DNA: TGTGCCAGCAGTTGGGGGACCTCTGGAAACACCATATATTTT.

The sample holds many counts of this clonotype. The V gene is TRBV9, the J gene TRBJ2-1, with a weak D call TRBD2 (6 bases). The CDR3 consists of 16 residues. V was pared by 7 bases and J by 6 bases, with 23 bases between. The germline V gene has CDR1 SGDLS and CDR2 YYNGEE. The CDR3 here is CASAAGTSDSSNEQFF. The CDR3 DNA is TGTGCCAGCGCCGCGGGGACGTCTGATTCTTCCAATGAGCAGTTCTTC.

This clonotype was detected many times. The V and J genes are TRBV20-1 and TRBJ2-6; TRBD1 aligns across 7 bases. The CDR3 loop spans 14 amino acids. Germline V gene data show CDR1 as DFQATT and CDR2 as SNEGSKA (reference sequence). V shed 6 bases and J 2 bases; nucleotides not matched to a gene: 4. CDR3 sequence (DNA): TGCAGTGCAAACGACAGGGCTGGGGCCAACGTCCTGACTTTC. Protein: CSANDRAGANVLTF.

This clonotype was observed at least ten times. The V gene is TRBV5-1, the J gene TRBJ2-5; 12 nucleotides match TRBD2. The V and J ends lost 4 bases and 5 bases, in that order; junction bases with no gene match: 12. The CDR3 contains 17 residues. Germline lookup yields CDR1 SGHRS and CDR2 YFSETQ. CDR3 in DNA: TGCGCCAGCAGCCCTGGATTGACTAGCGGGAGCACGGAGACCCAGTACTTC. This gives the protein CASSPGLTSGSTETQYF.

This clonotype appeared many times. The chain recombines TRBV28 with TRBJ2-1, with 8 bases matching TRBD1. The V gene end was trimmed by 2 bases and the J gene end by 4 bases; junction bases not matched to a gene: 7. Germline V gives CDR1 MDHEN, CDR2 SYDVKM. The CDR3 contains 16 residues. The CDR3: CASSLAGTGFYNEQFF. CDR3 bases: TGTGCCAGCAGTTTAGCCGGGACAGGCTTTTACAATGAGCAGTTCTTC. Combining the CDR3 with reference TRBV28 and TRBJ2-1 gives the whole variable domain DVKVTQSSRYLVKRTGEKVFLECVQDMDHENMFWYRQDPGLGLRLIYFSYDVKMKEKGDIPEGYSVSREKKERFSLILESASTNQTSMYLCASSLAGTGFYNEQFFGPGTRLTVL.

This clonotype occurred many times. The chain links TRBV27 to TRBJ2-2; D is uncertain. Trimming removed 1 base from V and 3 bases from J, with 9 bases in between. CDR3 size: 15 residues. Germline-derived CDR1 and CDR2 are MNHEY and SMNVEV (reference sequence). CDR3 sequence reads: CASSLYSTYTGELFF. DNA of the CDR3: TGTGCCAGCAGTTTATACTCTACCTACACCGGGGAGCTGTTTTTT.

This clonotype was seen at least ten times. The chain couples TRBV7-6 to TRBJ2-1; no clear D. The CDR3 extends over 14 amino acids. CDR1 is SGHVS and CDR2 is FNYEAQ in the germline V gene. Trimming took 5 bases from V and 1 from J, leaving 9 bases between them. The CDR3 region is CASSPGLSYNEQFF. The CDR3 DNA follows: TGTGCCAGCAGCCCGGGCCTTTCCTACAATGAGCAGTTCTTC.

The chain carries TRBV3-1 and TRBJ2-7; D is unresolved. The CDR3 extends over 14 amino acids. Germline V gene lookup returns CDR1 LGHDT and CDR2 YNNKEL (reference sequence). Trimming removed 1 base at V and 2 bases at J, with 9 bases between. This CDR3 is CASSQAPPAYEQYF. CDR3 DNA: TGTGCCAGCAGCCAAGCCCCGCCGGCCTACGAGCAGTACTTC.

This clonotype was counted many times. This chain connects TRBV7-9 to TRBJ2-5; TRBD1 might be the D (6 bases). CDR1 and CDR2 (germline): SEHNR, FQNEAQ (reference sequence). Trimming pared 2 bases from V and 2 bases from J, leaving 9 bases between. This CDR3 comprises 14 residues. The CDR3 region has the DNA TGTGCCAGCAGCTTATTCGGACAGCAAGAGACCCAGTACTTC. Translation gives CASSLFGQQETQYF.

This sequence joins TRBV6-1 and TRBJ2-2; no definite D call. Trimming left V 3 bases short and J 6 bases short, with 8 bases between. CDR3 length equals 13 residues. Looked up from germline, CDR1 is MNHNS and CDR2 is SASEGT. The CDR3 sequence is CASSDHPAGELFF. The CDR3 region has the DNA TGTGCCAGCAGTGACCACCCCGCCGGGGAGCTGTTTTTT.

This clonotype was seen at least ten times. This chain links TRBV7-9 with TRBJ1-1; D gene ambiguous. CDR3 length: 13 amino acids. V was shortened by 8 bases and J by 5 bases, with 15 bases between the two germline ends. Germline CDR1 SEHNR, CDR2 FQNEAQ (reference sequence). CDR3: CASGEAAGTEAFF. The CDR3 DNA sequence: TGTGCCAGCGGCGAGGCGGCGGGAACTGAAGCTTTCTTT.

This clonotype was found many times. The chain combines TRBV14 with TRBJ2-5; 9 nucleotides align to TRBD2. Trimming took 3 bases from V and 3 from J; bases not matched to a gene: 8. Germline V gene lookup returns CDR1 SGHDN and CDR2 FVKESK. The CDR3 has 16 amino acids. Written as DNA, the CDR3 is TGTGCCAGCAGCCACCTTAGCGGGAGAGGTGAAGAGACCCAGTACTTC. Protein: CASSHLSGRGEETQYF.

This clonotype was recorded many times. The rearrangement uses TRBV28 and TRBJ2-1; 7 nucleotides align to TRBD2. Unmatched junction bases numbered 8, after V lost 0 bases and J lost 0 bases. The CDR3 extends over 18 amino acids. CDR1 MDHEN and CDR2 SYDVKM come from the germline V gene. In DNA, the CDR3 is TGTGCCAGCAGTTTATGGAATTTAGCGGGTAACTCCTACAATGAGCAGTTCTTC. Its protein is CASSLWNLAGNSYNEQFF.